This T cell receptor (beta chain) originates from a study of blood T cell repertoires in COVID-19. The overall study: The origin of the acute and convalescent COVID-19 samples was the United States, Italy and Spain. T cells, B-cell-depleted T cells, or PBMCs supplied cDNA or gDNA.

This CDR3 region has 13 residues. Germline V lookup: CDR1 SGHNT, CDR2 YYREEE (reference sequence). Trimming cost V 5 bases and J 7 bases, with 13 bases left between them. Per the study methods: Estimation of nucleated cell counts was performed using reference gene primer amplification. Sequencing used immunoSEQ multiplex PCR; TCRdb keeps in-frame clones, though not all of them. V and J calls and clone size are given by that table; D and trimming were obtained from the DNA. The table records about 140,000 clones, around 86% of them present only once. This clone appeared a single time. This sequence originates from a human donor in a cohort sampled during active COVID-19. The sample consisted of peripheral blood. The gene calls are TRBV5-4 and TRBJ2-1; D possibly corresponds to TRBD2 (5 bases). CDR3 bases: TGTGCCAGCAGACCCGGGAACGCAAATGAGCAGTTCTTC. The encoded protein is CASRPGNANEQFF.